This section outlines one T cell receptor (beta chain) sequence together with its context. Antigen unknown. This CDR3 is 15 amino acids long. Trimming cost V 3 bases and J 3 bases; bases outside gene matches: 5. Germline V lookup: CDR1 SGHRS, CDR2 YFSETQ. The data derive from a study of long-term antiretroviral therapy in people with HIV. For the study at large: The 2015 recommendation for immediate ART came about a decade after the earliest samples.

Researchers ran immunoSEQ v3.0 at survey level. Assay used: immunoSEQ multiplex PCR; TCRdb lists only in-frame clones, some missing. The table lists around 26,000 clones, around 80% of them singletons. Until DNA extraction, the samples held between about 0.9-11 million cryopreserved PBMC. Study outcomes and limitations: Dominating the repertoire at all time points were the clones that expanded before ART. All blood samples came from the years 2004 to 2017, possibly under older ART regimens.

This chain uses TRBV5-1 with TRBJ2-1; 8 bases line up with TRBD2. Sequencing used unsorted PBMCs, obtained 1.1 years before starting antiretroviral therapy. The receptor was isolated from a woman aged 25 to 45 with HIV. The CDR3 here is CASSSSGSGYNEQFF. In DNA form, the CDR3 reads TGCGCCAGCAGCTCTAGCGGGTCGGGCTACAATGAGCAGTTCTTC.